The entry that follows covers one T cell receptor beta chain sequence. TCRdb's copy holds only in-frame clones and misses some; the assay was immunoSEQ multiplex PCR. This sample has about 180,000 clones, with about 93% found just once. This record belongs to a study of T cell responses to AZD1222 COVID-19 vaccine. The CDR3 contains 14 residues. Germline V gene lookup returns CDR1 SGHRS and CDR2 YFSETQ. The V end was cut by 7 bases, the J end by 0 bases, with 8 bases between. The sequence derives from an adult who received the MenACWY meningococcal vaccine as a control. This chain uses TRBV5-1 with TRBJ2-6; D is unclear. Sequenced material: peripheral blood, taken 28 days after the second dose of the MenACWY control vaccine. The DNA of the CDR3 is TGCGCCAGCCAGCTAGGCTCTGGGGCCAACGTCCTGACTTTC. The encoded protein is CASQLGSGANVLTF.